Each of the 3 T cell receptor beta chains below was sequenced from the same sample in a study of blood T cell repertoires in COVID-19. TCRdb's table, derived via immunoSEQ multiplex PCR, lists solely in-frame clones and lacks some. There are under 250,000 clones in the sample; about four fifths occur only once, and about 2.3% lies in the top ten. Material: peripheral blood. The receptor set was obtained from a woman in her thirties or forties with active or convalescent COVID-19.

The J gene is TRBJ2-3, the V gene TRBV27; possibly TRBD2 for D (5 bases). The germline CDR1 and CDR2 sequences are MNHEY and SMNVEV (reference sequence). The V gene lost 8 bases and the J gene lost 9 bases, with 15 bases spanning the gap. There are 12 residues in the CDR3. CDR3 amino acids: CASSPPGSTQYF. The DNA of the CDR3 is TGTGCCAGCTCCCCCCCGGGATCGACGCAGTATTTT.

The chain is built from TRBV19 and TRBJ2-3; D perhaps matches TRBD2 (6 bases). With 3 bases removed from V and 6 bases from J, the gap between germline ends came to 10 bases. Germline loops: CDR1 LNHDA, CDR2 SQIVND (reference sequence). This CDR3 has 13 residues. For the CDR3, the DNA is TGTGCCAGTAGTATCCCCGGGGGTGATACGCAGTATTTT. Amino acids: CASSIPGGDTQYF.

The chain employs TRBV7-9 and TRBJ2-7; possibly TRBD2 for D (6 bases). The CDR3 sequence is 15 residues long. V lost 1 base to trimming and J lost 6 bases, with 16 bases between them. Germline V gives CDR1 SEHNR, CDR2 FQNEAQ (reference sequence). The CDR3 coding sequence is TGTGCCAGCAGCTTAGTGGGGGTGCCCGGGGGCGAGCAGTACTTC. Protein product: CASSLVGVPGGEQYF.